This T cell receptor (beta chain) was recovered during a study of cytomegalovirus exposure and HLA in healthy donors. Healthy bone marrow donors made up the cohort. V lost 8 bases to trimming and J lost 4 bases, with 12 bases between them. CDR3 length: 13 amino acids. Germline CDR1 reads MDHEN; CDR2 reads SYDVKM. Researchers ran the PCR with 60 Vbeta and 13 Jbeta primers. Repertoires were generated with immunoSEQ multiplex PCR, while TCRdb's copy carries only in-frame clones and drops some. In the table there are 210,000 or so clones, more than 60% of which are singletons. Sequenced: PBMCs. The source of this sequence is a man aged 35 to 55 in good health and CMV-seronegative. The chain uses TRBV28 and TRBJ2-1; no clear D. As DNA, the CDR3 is TGTGCCAGCGGAGAGACCCGGTACAATGAGCAGTTCTTC. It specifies CASGETRYNEQFF. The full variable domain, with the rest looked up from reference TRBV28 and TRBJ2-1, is DVKVTQSSRYLVKRTGEKVFLECVQDMDHENMFWYRQDPGLGLRLIYFSYDVKMKEKGDIPEGYSVSREKKERFSLILESASTNQTSMYLCASGETRYNEQFFGPGTRLTVL.